What follows are 19 T cell receptor beta chains derived from one specimen sequenced in a study of glioma-infiltrating T cells. The iRepertoire nested amplicon-rescue multiplex PCR amplified TCR alpha and beta CDR3s from RNA. One entry per CDR3 protein results from TCRdb running MiXCR on the multiplex PCR reads. This table has about 410,000 distinct CDR3 sequences, about 40% appearing once. The sample was glioma tissue, nonneoplastic brain tissue, or PBMCs (not recorded which). All receptors come from a human donor with low-grade glioma or glioblastoma, undergoing nonglioma brain surgery, or in good health (not recorded which).

The chain links TRBV2 to TRBJ2-7; 8 positions match TRBD2. V lost 7 bases, J lost 2 bases, and 7 bases stayed unmatched. The germline gives CDR1 SNHLY, CDR2 FYNNEI. This CDR3 comprises 14 residues. The CDR3 region is CASTGRVRPYEQYF. The CDR3 DNA reads as TGTGCCAGCACCGGGAGGGTCCGTCCCTACGAGCAGTACTTC.

The table lists this clonotype with many counts. The chain carries TRBV7-2 and TRBJ2-7; TRBD2 agrees at 7 bases. Germline V gene sequence: CDR1 SGHTA, CDR2 FQGNSA. The CDR3 runs to 14 residues. Unmatched junction bases numbered 9, after V lost 3 bases and J lost 7 bases. The CDR3 nucleotides are TGTGCCAGCAGCTTCGGAGCTAGCGGAAAAGAGCAGTACTTC. Its protein product is CASSFGASGKEQYF.

This clonotype showed up just a few times. One end of the junction is discordant with germline, which a read error may explain. The rearrangement joins TRBV4-1 to TRBJ1-1, with D possibly TRBD1 on 6 matching bases. The CDR3 length is 16 residues. From germline, CDR1 is MGHRA and CDR2 YSYEKL. The CDR3 DNA is TGCGCCAGCAGCCGATTCCCGGGCGCAGGGGACAATGAAACTTTCTTT. Translated: CASSRFPGAGDNETFF.

A note on this clonotype: A read error may be the cause here, since a much bigger clone is one base away. The V call is TRBV28, the J call TRBJ2-1; 7 positions match TRBD2. Trimming took 5 bases from V and 4 from J; bases not matched to a gene: 11. The germline V gene encodes CDR1 MDHEN and CDR2 SYDVKM. The CDR3 is 16 amino acids. The CDR3 DNA follows: TGTGCCAGCAGTCCCTCGCGGGGGTGGGGGTACAATGAGCAGTTCTTC. It yields the protein CASSPSRGWGYNEQFF.

This chain connects TRBV6-2 or TRBV6-3 to TRBJ2-7; D is uncertain. Trimming removed 6 bases at V and 4 bases at J, with 22 bases between. Germline V lookup: CDR1 MNHEY, CDR2 SVGEGT. The CDR3 is 16 residues long. This CDR3 is CASSHYYASLSYEQYF. CDR3 coding DNA: TGTGCCAGCAGCCATTACTACGCCTCTCTGTCGTACGAGCAGTACTTC.

This clonotype showed up just once. One end of the junction is discordant with germline, which a read error may explain. The rearrangement joins TRBV27 to TRBJ2-1, with 7 bases that match TRBD2. Germline V lookup: CDR1 MNHEY, CDR2 SMNVEV (reference sequence). This CDR3 is 15 amino acids long. The CDR3 loop is CASSFSGSSHNEKFF. The CDR3, as DNA: TGTGCCAGCAGCTTTAGCGGGTCCTCCCACAATGAGAAGTTCTTC.

As regards this clonotype: A much larger clone lies one base from this, so it may be a read error. J is TRBJ1-2 and V is TRBV20-1; D is uncertain. The CDR3 spans 13 residues. V lost 7 bases and J lost 7, with 19 bases in between. Germline V lookup: CDR1 DFQATT, CDR2 SNEGSKA (reference sequence). CDR3 protein: CSDSKDSFGGYTF. The CDR3 bases are TGCAGTGACTCCAAGGATAGTTTTGGTGGCTACACCTTC.

The chain combines TRBV11-2 with TRBJ2-1; 11 positions agree with TRBD1. Germline V gene sequence: CDR1 SGHAT, CDR2 FQNNGV. The ends lost 6 bases at V and 6 bases at J; junction bases unmatched: 10. The CDR3 has 16 residues. The CDR3, as DNA: TGTGCCAGCAGTAATACACGGGACAGGGGGTTCAATGAGCAGTTCTTC. This translates into CASSNTRDRGFNEQFF.

The chain combines TRBV4-3 with TRBJ2-1; a possible D gene is TRBD1 (6 bases). Trimming removed 0 bases from V and 9 bases from J, with 18 bases in between. Germline loops: CDR1 LGHNA, CDR2 YSLEER. The CDR3 length is 16 residues. CDR3: CASSQENRAILGEQFF. The CDR3 bases are TGCGCCAGCAGCCAAGAAAACAGGGCAATATTGGGTGAGCAGTTCTTC.

Points on this clonotype: This could be a read error, since a much larger clone is one nucleotide away. V and J are TRBV6-1 and TRBJ1-3; unclear D gene. Germline V gene lookup returns CDR1 MNHNS and CDR2 SASEGT. V dropped 2 bases and J dropped 0 bases, with 8 bases sitting between them. CDR3 length equals 15 residues. CDR3 residues: CASSETADSGNTIYF. CDR3 nucleotide sequence: TGTGCCAGCAGTGAAACCGCGGACTCTGGAAACACCATATATTTT.

Ten or more counts support this clonotype. The rearrangement uses TRBV28 and TRBJ2-7; 7 bases map to TRBD1. The CDR3 sequence is 13 residues long. From germline, CDR1 is MDHEN and CDR2 SYDVKM. V trimming: 7 bases; J trimming: 1 base; junction bases outside the gene matches: 4. This CDR3 is CASTRDRSYEQYF. The CDR3 DNA follows: TGTGCCAGCACCAGGGACAGATCCTACGAGCAGTACTTC.

The chain recombines TRBV6-1 with TRBJ2-7; 8 bases agree with TRBD2. Trimming cost V 6 bases and J 3 bases; bases outside gene matches: 10. Germline-derived CDR1 and CDR2 are MNHNS and SASEGT. The CDR3 sequence is 15 residues long. The DNA of the CDR3 is TGTGCCAGCAGCCCCCGTGAGCGGGAGAACTACGAGCAGTACTTC. It specifies CASSPRERENYEQYF.

This clonotype has a handful of counts. The rearrangement links TRBV4-3 to TRBJ2-7; 8 bases are a match to TRBD1. Per the germline V gene, CDR1 is LGHNA and CDR2 is YSLEER. The CDR3 runs 18 residues. The J segment lost 4 bases and the V segment lost 1 base, leaving 15 bases of the junction unmatched. The CDR3 here is CASSQAFPATGVWYEQYF. CDR3 nucleotides: TGCGCCAGCAGCCAAGCTTTTCCTGCGACAGGGGTCTGGTACGAGCAGTACTTC.

This clonotype was seen many times. The chain carries TRBV27 and TRBJ1-3; unclear D gene. CDR3 size: 16 residues. Germline V gives CDR1 MNHEY, CDR2 SMNVEV (reference sequence). Trimming shortened V by 8 bases and J by 0 bases, and 17 bases separated the two germline ends. CDR3 residues: CASASSGRISGNTIYF. Here the CDR3 DNA reads TGTGCCAGCGCATCATCCGGACGGATCTCTGGAAACACCATATATTTT.

V is TRBV7-3 and J is TRBJ2-3; 11 bases fit TRBD1. J was trimmed by 7 bases and V by 2 bases; bases with no gene match: 2. The CDR3 runs to 14 residues. Germline CDR1 and CDR2: SGHTA and FQGTGA. The CDR3 sequence is CASSLGDRGNTQYF. For the CDR3, the DNA is TGTGCCAGCAGCTTAGGGGACAGGGGGAATACGCAGTATTTT.

This clonotype was counted between two and nine times. The chain combines TRBV7-2 with TRBJ1-5; D is uncertain. The CDR3 totals 13 residues. Germline V CDR1 and CDR2: SGHTA, FQGNSA. The ends were cut back, 0 bases at V and 3 bases at J, with 3 bases in the middle. This chain's CDR3 is CASSLALNQPQHF. The CDR3 bases are TGTGCCAGCAGCTTAGCCCTCAATCAGCCCCAGCATTTT.

The chain uses TRBV4-2 and TRBJ1-1; D may be TRBD1 (6 bases). The germline CDR1 and CDR2 sequences are LGHNA and YNFKEQ. The CDR3 runs to 13 residues. The germline V and J ends were trimmed by 6 bases and 3 bases, with 11 bases remaining between them. CDR3 amino acids: CASRRDRYTEAFF. The CDR3 DNA is TGTGCCAGCAGACGAGACAGGTACACTGAAGCTTTCTTT.

The chain joins TRBV28 to TRBJ2-7, with 10 bases fitting TRBD1. Trimming took 6 bases from V and 1 from J; bases not matched to a gene: 6. Germline CDR1 reads MDHEN; CDR2 reads SYDVKM. There are 15 residues in the CDR3. CDR3 in DNA: TGTGCCAGCAGCTGGGACAGGGGATTATCCTACGAGCAGTACTTC. It yields the protein CASSWDRGLSYEQYF.

The chain employs TRBV28 and TRBJ1-4, with 8 bases fitting TRBD1. The CDR3 has 12 amino acids. Germline CDR1 and CDR2: MDHEN and SYDVKM. V trimming: 8 bases; J trimming: 7 bases; junction bases outside the gene matches: 3. The CDR3 here is CASGTGVEKLFF. The CDR3, as DNA: TGTGCCAGCGGGACAGGAGTTGAAAAACTGTTTTTT. Full variable domain (missing parts from reference TRBV28 and TRBJ1-4): DVKVTQSSRYLVKRTGEKVFLECVQDMDHENMFWYRQDPGLGLRLIYFSYDVKMKEKGDIPEGYSVSREKKERFSLILESASTNQTSMYLCASGTGVEKLFFGSGTQLSVL.